Each of the 21 T cell receptor beta chains below was sequenced from the same sample in a study of blood T cell repertoires in COVID-19. The table came from immunoSEQ multiplex PCR; TCRdb's copy has only in-frame clones and leaves some out. The table has around 300,000 clones, around 89% seen once. Sequencing was done on a sample of PBMCs or T cells enriched from blood (not recorded which). The receptors shown here come from a woman aged 45-65 years who had recovered from COVID-19.

V and J are TRBV19 and TRBJ1-2, with 8 bases matching TRBD1. Germline lookup yields CDR1 LNHDA and CDR2 SQIVND (reference sequence). Losses at the gene ends were 7 bases for V and 8 bases for J; bases not matched to a gene: 9. The CDR3 contains 13 residues. CDR3 in DNA: TGTGCCAGTACCGACGGGACAGGTTGGGGCTACACCTTC. Translated, it gives CASTDGTGWGYTF.

The chain couples TRBV27 to TRBJ1-2; 8 bases are shared with TRBD1. V lost 1 base, J lost 5 bases, and 6 bases stayed unmatched. There are 15 residues in the CDR3. Looked up from germline, CDR1 is MNHEY and CDR2 is SMNVEV (reference sequence). CDR3 in amino acids: CASSLFQDREYGYTF. The CDR3 DNA reads as TGTGCCAGCAGTTTATTTCAGGACAGGGAGTATGGCTACACCTTC.

J is TRBJ2-5 and V is TRBV14; 10 bases align to TRBD1. The V gene end was trimmed by 3 bases and the J gene end by 4 bases; junction bases not matched to a gene: 8. In germline, CDR1 is SGHDN, CDR2 FVKESK. The CDR3 spans 16 residues. The DNA for the CDR3 is TGTGCCAGCAGCCAGCCGGGACAGGGGTTTCGAGAGACCCAGTACTTC. It encodes CASSQPGQGFRETQYF.

V gene TRBV6-2 or TRBV6-3 combines with J gene TRBJ2-1, with 7 bases aligning to TRBD2. Germline CDR1 reads MNHEY; CDR2 reads SVGEGT. This CDR3 region has 15 residues. After removal of 2 bases from V and 2 bases from J, the junction contained 3 bases not matched to a gene. The CDR3 region has the DNA TGTGCCAGCAGTTACAGGCGGGAGCCCTACAATGAGCAGTTCTTC. Translated: CASSYRREPYNEQFF.

Written as DNA, the CDR3 is TGTGCCAGCAGTCCCGGGACTTCTATTTACGAGCAGTACTTC. It translates to CASSPGTSIYEQYF. The chain employs TRBV6-5 and TRBJ2-7; maybe TRBD2 (6 bases). Trimming took off 5 bases at V and 4 bases at J, with 15 bases between the two ends. This CDR3 is built from 14 residues. Germline V gives CDR1 MNHEY, CDR2 SVGAGI.

This clone was seen once. The genes are TRBV28 and TRBJ2-3, with 8 bases matching TRBD2. There are 17 residues in the CDR3. Germline-derived CDR1 and CDR2 are MDHEN and SYDVKM. Trimming at V came to 5 bases and at J to 3 bases, leaving 13 bases not matched to a gene. The CDR3 here is CASSERRAGVWTDTQYF. The CDR3 nucleotides are TGTGCCAGCAGTGAGCGGCGAGCGGGAGTATGGACAGATACGCAGTATTTT.

Remarks on this clone: Other DNA variants within this sample encode the same CDR3. The chain joins TRBV7-2 to TRBJ2-3; D might be TRBD1 (5 bases). V was clipped by 2 bases and J by 0 bases, with 6 bases between them. The CDR3 is 14 residues long. The V gene's germline CDR1 is SGHTA and CDR2 FQGNSA. CDR3 DNA: TGTGCCAGCAGCTTAAGGGGTAGCACAGATACGCAGTATTTT. Encoded protein: CASSLRGSTDTQYF.

The table lists this clone with a count of one. The chain recombines TRBV11-2 with TRBJ2-5; D possibly corresponds to TRBD1 (6 bases). The CDR3 is 15 residues long. Between the trimmed V and J ends, which lost 4 bases and 4 bases, there was a span of 16 bases. From germline, CDR1 is SGHAT and CDR2 FQNNGV. As DNA, the CDR3 is TGTGCCAGCAGCTCGGGTCAAATCAGGGGAGAGACCCAGTACTTC. Amino acid sequence: CASSSGQIRGETQYF.

For the CDR3, the DNA is TGTGCCAGCAGTGACTTTTATGGCTACACCTTC. It specifies CASSDFYGYTF. The chain is built from TRBV27 and TRBJ1-2; D is ambiguous. From germline, CDR1 is MNHEY and CDR2 SMNVEV (reference sequence). The V end lost 5 bases, the J end lost 5 bases, and 6 bases lay between the germline ends. CDR3 length: 11 residues.

The chain has TRBV5-1 and TRBJ2-7; TRBD2 matches 12 bases. From germline, CDR1 is SGHRS and CDR2 YFSETQ. With V trimmed by 4 bases and J by 4 bases, 6 bases remained unmatched. This CDR3 region has 15 residues. The CDR3 region has the DNA TGCGCCAGCAGCCTCAGGACTAGCGGGACATACGAGCAGTACTTC. As protein: CASSLRTSGTYEQYF.

V usage is TRBV10-2 and J usage is TRBJ1-4; no clear D. Germline V lookup: CDR1 WSHSY, CDR2 SAAADI. V was pared by 0 bases and J by 5 bases, with 10 bases between. This CDR3 contains 15 residues. The CDR3: CASSESLGGNEKLFF. CDR3 sequence (DNA): TGCGCCAGCAGTGAGTCATTGGGAGGGAATGAAAAACTGTTTTTT.

A note on this clone: Other DNA sequences within the sample encode an identical CDR3. The chain carries TRBV27 and TRBJ1-1; D uncertain. V dropped 5 bases and J dropped 0 bases, with 7 bases sitting between them. Germline CDR1 is MNHEY and CDR2 is SMNVEV (reference sequence). The CDR3 is 13 amino acids. The DNA of the CDR3 is TGTGCCAGCAGTCCCCGTTTGAACACTGAAGCTTTCTTT. Its translation: CASSPRLNTEAFF.

The chain links TRBV28 to TRBJ2-5, with 8 bases aligning to TRBD2. V lost 7 bases to trimming and J lost 5 bases; unmatched junction nucleotides: 6. The CDR3 sequence is 13 residues long. The germline V gene has CDR1 MDHEN and CDR2 SYDVKM. The CDR3 sequence is CASNAPGGETQYF. The CDR3 DNA is TGTGCCAGCAATGCGCCGGGGGGGGAGACCCAGTACTTC.

V gene TRBV6-5 combines with J gene TRBJ2-6, with D perhaps matching TRBD1 (5 bases). Looked up from germline, CDR1 is MNHEY and CDR2 is SVGAGI. The V end was cut by 6 bases, the J end by 0 bases, with 9 bases between. The CDR3 is 15 amino acids. The DNA of the CDR3 is TGTGCCAGCAGACTCGACAGCTCTGGGGCCAACGTCCTGACTTTC. It specifies CASRLDSSGANVLTF.

The rearrangement joins TRBV7-9 to TRBJ1-1; 7 nucleotides match TRBD1. The CDR3 is 14 amino acids. V was pared by 5 bases and J by 0 bases, with 3 bases of the junction left unmatched. The germline gives CDR1 SEHNR, CDR2 FQNEAQ (reference sequence). CDR3 DNA sequence: TGTGCCAGCAGCGCACAGGGGATGAACACTGAAGCTTTCTTT. This codes for CASSAQGMNTEAFF.

This clone was detected only once. The rearrangement links TRBV5-4 to TRBJ1-4, with D maybe TRBD1 (5 bases). The V end was cut by 3 bases, the J end by 0 bases, with 15 bases between. Germline lookup yields CDR1 SGHNT and CDR2 YYREEE (reference sequence). This CDR3 comprises 17 residues. The CDR3 is CASSSGGAAPTNEKLFF. The CDR3 DNA sequence: TGTGCCAGCAGCTCGGGCGGGGCGGCTCCAACTAATGAAAAACTGTTTTTT.

The chain carries TRBV4-2 and TRBJ2-5; TRBD1 agrees at 7 bases. Germline CDR1 LGHNA, CDR2 YNFKEQ. With 0 bases clipped from V and 5 bases from J, the junction kept 3 bases outside the gene matches. CDR3 length: 14 amino acids. The CDR3 loop reads CASSQEVGGETQYF. CDR3 DNA sequence: TGTGCCAGCAGCCAAGAAGTAGGGGGCGAGACCCAGTACTTC.

The rearrangement uses TRBV9 and TRBJ2-7; TRBD1 matches 10 bases. Germline V gene data show CDR1 as SGDLS and CDR2 as YYNGEE. The CDR3 contains 14 residues. V lost 4 bases to trimming and J lost 4 bases; unmatched junction nucleotides: 5. CDR3 loop: CASSPDRGIYEQYF. The CDR3 DNA follows: TGTGCCAGCAGCCCGGACAGGGGGATATACGAGCAGTACTTC. Full variable domain (remainder filled in from reference TRBV9 and TRBJ2-7): DSGVTQTPKHLITATGQRVTLRCSPRSGDLSVYWYQQSLDQGLQFLIQYYNGEERAKGNILERFSAQQFPDLHSELNLSSLELGDSALYFCASSPDRGIYEQYFGPGTRLTVT.

The table lists this clone with a count of one. The chain employs TRBV7-2 and TRBJ1-2; possibly TRBD1 for D (6 bases). This CDR3 is 14 amino acids long. The V end was cut by 5 bases, the J end by 3 bases, with 13 bases between. Germline values: CDR1 SGHTA, CDR2 FQGNSA. The DNA for the CDR3 is TGTGCCAGCAGCCACAGGGTGATGGACTATGGCTACACCTTC. It specifies CASSHRVMDYGYTF.

In its sample, this clone was seen once. The chain links TRBV28 to TRBJ2-6, with 10 nucleotides matching TRBD2. Germline V gene sequence: CDR1 MDHEN, CDR2 SYDVKM. The J segment lost 1 base and the V segment lost 4 bases, leaving 16 bases of the junction unmatched. The CDR3 contains 21 residues. This CDR3 is CASSYRGATSGTGSGANVLTF. The CDR3 DNA sequence: TGTGCCAGCAGTTACCGGGGGGCTACTAGCGGGACGGGATCTGGGGCCAACGTCCTGACTTTC.

The V and J genes are TRBV7-8 and TRBJ2-7, with D possibly being TRBD1 (5 bases). V lost 4 bases to trimming and J lost 4 bases, with 14 bases between them. The length of the CDR3 is 14 residues. The germline CDR1 and CDR2 sequences are SGHVS and FQNEAQ. The CDR3 DNA follows: TGTGCCAGCAGCTCAGGGTCACGCTTTTACGAGCAGTACTTC. It encodes CASSSGSRFYEQYF.